The 25 T cell receptor beta chains in this list originate from one sample, sequenced in a study of post-analysis software for immune sequencing data. Overall study findings and caveats: A few TRBV segments appeared more often in patients than in controls, and TRBV5-6, TRBV5-1 and TRBV20-1 were among these.

Antigens of these TCRs are unknown. Unique molecular identifiers were carried by the TCR beta cDNA libraries. Via MiXCR, TCRdb re-called the PCR reads, giving one row per CDR3 protein. This sample has 150,000 to 200,000 distinct CDR3 sequences, with around 30% found just once. Sequenced input: blood. The receptors were sampled from a girl under 18 with multiple sclerosis.

This chain links TRBV29-1 with TRBJ2-5, with TRBD2 matching over 8 bases. The J segment lost 6 bases and the V segment lost 5 bases, leaving 8 bases of the junction unmatched. CDR1 is SQVTM, CDR2 ANQGSEA, per germline. This CDR3 spans 13 amino acids. The DNA for the CDR3 is TGCAGCGTTATCGGGAGGGCCGTAAAGACCCAGTACTTC. Amino acids: CSVIGRAVKTQYF. Combining the CDR3 with reference TRBV29-1 and TRBJ2-5 gives the whole variable domain SAVISQKPSRDICQRGTSLTIQCQVDSQVTMMFWYRQQPGQSLTLIATANQGSEATYESGFVIDKFPISRPNLTFSTLTVSNMSPEDSSIYLCSVIGRAVKTQYFGPGTRLLVL.

This clonotype was detected many times. The V gene is TRBV7-6, the J gene TRBJ1-1; no clear D. The CDR3 contains 14 residues. In germline, CDR1 is SGHVS, CDR2 FNYEAQ. Deletions cut 1 base from V and 3 bases from J, with 9 bases between. CDR3 nucleotides: TGTGCCAGCAGCTTAGGGACCGAGGACACTGAAGCTTTCTTT. Its translation: CASSLGTEDTEAFF.

With regard to this clonotype: A much bigger clone sits one base away, suggesting this may be a read error. The chain employs TRBV7-7 and TRBJ2-1, with TRBD2 identical over 12 bases. The DNA end is more similar to TRBJ2-7, so the J call may be wrong. The CDR3 covers 15 residues. Germline V gene lookup returns CDR1 SSHAT and CDR2 FNYEAQ (reference sequence). The CDR3 loop is CASSSTSGRYNEQYF. The CDR3 DNA reads TGTGCTAGCAGTTCAACTAGCGGGAGGTACAATGAGCAGTACTTC.

This clonotype was seen at least ten times. The chain is built from TRBV5-1 and TRBJ2-1; 7 bases agree with TRBD2. The length of the CDR3 is 16 residues. V lost 5 bases and J lost 4; bases outside the gene matches: 12. Looked up from germline, CDR1 is SGHRS and CDR2 is YFSETQ. The CDR3 loop is CASSFAGAGEYNEQFF. CDR3 DNA sequence: TGCGCCAGCAGTTTCGCCGGGGCGGGAGAGTACAATGAGCAGTTCTTC.

This clonotype appeared many times. V usage is TRBV6-5 and J usage is TRBJ1-2; no clear D gene. The CDR3 consists of 14 residues. Germline V gene lookup returns CDR1 MNHEY and CDR2 SVGAGI. Trimming took off 6 bases at V and 5 bases at J, with 16 bases between the two ends. The CDR3 coding sequence is TGTGCCAGCAGCCTAGGAGGGTTCCCTTATGGCTACACCTTC. This translates into CASSLGGFPYGYTF.

The chain uses TRBV15 and TRBJ2-5; perhaps D is TRBD1 or TRBD2 (5 bases each). Germline values: CDR1 LNHNV, CDR2 YYDKDF (reference sequence). The CDR3 runs to 12 residues. Trimming shortened V by 8 bases and J by 7 bases, and 14 bases separated the two germline ends. The CDR3: CATLGVQGTQYF. Written as DNA, the CDR3 is TGTGCCACCTTGGGAGTGCAGGGGACCCAGTACTTC.

The chain joins TRBV12-3 or TRBV12-4 to TRBJ2-5, with 10 bases that match TRBD2. V lost 6 bases, J lost 4 bases, and 17 bases stayed unmatched. The CDR3 length is 18 residues. The CDR3 nucleotides are TGTGCCAGCAGCCCTCAAGGGTCTAGCGGGAGTCGGGGAGAGACCCAGTACTTC. Its protein product is CASSPQGSSGSRGETQYF.

The sample holds many counts of this clonotype. The chain's CDR3 is CASSPLADDYGYTF. The CDR3, as DNA: TGTGCCAGCAGCCCCCTGGCAGACGACTATGGCTACACCTTC. The chain links TRBV9 to TRBJ1-2, with D hard to call. CDR3 length equals 14 residues. From germline, CDR1 is SGDLS and CDR2 YYNGEE. Trimming left V 4 bases short and J 3 bases short, with 13 bases between.

This clonotype was seen repeatedly, ten times or more. The V gene is TRBV27, the J gene TRBJ2-5; D gene uncertain. The V and J ends lost 2 bases and 0 bases respectively, with 7 bases between them. The CDR3 loop spans 14 amino acids. The germline CDR1 and CDR2 sequences are MNHEY and SMNVEV (reference sequence). CDR3 region: CASSLTRDQETQYF. DNA of the CDR3: TGTGCCAGCAGTTTAACCCGGGACCAAGAGACCCAGTACTTC.

This clonotype has a count of ten or more. This chain joins TRBV20-1 and TRBJ1-2; D remains unclear. V dropped 4 bases and J dropped 5 bases, with 8 bases sitting between them. The germline gives CDR1 DFQATT, CDR2 SNEGSKA (reference sequence). The CDR3 extends over 11 amino acids. The CDR3 region is CSANSRYGYTF. The CDR3 bases are TGCAGTGCTAATTCCCGTTATGGCTACACCTTC.

This rearrangement joins TRBV12-3 or TRBV12-4 to TRBJ2-7, with 8 nucleotides matching TRBD2. Trimming cost V 4 bases and J 3 bases; bases outside gene matches: 8. The CDR3 totals 15 residues. CDR3 sequence (DNA): TGTGCCAGCAGTTCCCCCATAGCGGGGTTCTACGAGCAGTACTTC. Translating it yields CASSSPIAGFYEQYF.

The V and J genes are TRBV3-1 and TRBJ1-5; D gene unclear. The ends were cut back, 0 bases at V and 4 bases at J, with 10 bases in the middle. The germline V gene encodes CDR1 LGHDT and CDR2 YNNKEL (reference sequence). This CDR3 comprises 15 residues. Here the CDR3 reads CASSQDDTANQPQHF. CDR3 nucleotides: TGTGCCAGCAGCCAAGATGACACAGCAAATCAGCCCCAGCATTTT. Supplemented by reference TRBV3-1 and TRBJ1-5, the full variable domain reads DTAVSQTPKYLVTQMGNDKSIKCEQNLGHDTMYWYKQDSKKFLKIMFSYNNKELIINETVPNRFSPKSPDKAHLNLHINSLELGDSAVYFCASSQDDTANQPQHFGDGTRLSIL.

This clonotype has a count of ten or more. The V call is TRBV11-3, the J call TRBJ2-5; TRBD2 matches 12 bases. The CDR3 has 16 amino acids. V dropped 4 bases and J dropped 2; count of bases not matched to a gene: 5. CDR1 is SGHNT and CDR2 is YENEEA in the germline V gene. The CDR3 is CASSWGTSGSQETQYF. DNA for the CDR3: TGTGCCAGCAGCTGGGGGACTAGCGGGTCACAAGAGACCCAGTACTTC.

Points on this clonotype: A read error is likely, as this CDR3 ends without the conserved phenylalanine or tryptophan. The chain links TRBV28 to TRBJ2-7; the match to TRBD1 covers 10 bases. Germline CDR1 MDHEN, CDR2 SYDVKM. There are 16 residues in the CDR3. Trimming at V came to 4 bases and at J to 4 bases, leaving 10 bases not matched to a gene. For the CDR3, the DNA is TGTGCCAGCAGTTGTAGGGACAGGGGCCCCTGTTACGAGCAGTACTTA. Translation: CASSCRDRGPCYEQYL.

Ten or more counts support this clonotype. This chain joins TRBV10-3 and TRBJ2-7, with TRBD2 identical over 7 bases. V lost 4 bases to trimming and J lost 5 bases; unmatched junction nucleotides: 5. Germline CDR1 is ENHRY and CDR2 is SYGVKD. The CDR3 is 13 amino acids. The CDR3 DNA is TGTGCCATCAGTGGTGTCGGGGGGAACGAGCAGTACTTC. Translation gives CAISGVGGNEQYF.

This clonotype has only a few counts. This sequence joins TRBV11-2 and TRBJ2-7, with D unclear. CDR1 and CDR2 (germline): SGHAT, FQNNGV. CDR3 size: 15 residues. Deletions cut 7 bases from V and 5 bases from J, with 21 bases between. CDR3 sequence: CASTQPMSVPNEQYF. As DNA, the CDR3 is TGTGCCAGCACTCAGCCAATGAGTGTTCCCAACGAGCAGTACTTC.

Details on this clonotype: Given a much more abundant clone one base away, this may be a read error. V usage is TRBV10-3 and J usage is TRBJ1-2; D not certain. Germline V gives CDR1 ENHRY, CDR2 SYGVKD. Trimming took 3 bases from V and 8 from J, leaving 13 bases between them. This CDR3 comprises 13 residues. CDR3 DNA: TGTGCCATCAGTGAAGGGCCGCGCGTGGGCTACACCTTC. Its translation is CAISEGPRVGYTF.

The CDR3 DNA sequence: TGCAGCGTTTCAGGCAGGCTCTCCTACGAGCAGTACTTC. Residues: CSVSGRLSYEQYF. The rearrangement joins TRBV29-1 to TRBJ2-7; D remains unclear. V was clipped by 5 bases and J by 0 bases, with 11 bases between them. This CDR3 has 13 residues. Germline loops: CDR1 SQVTM, CDR2 ANQGSEA.

V usage is TRBV5-1 and J usage is TRBJ2-3; perhaps TRBD2 as D (5 bases). This CDR3 comprises 14 residues. Germline values: CDR1 SGHRS, CDR2 YFSETQ. Trimming took off 0 bases at V and 2 bases at J, with 7 bases between the two ends. CDR3 loop: CASSLGAATDTQYF. CDR3 bases: TGCGCCAGCAGCTTGGGAGCGGCCACAGATACGCAGTATTTT.

This clonotype was picked up one time. A read error may be the cause here, since a much bigger clone is one base away. This rearrangement joins TRBV12-3 or TRBV12-4 to TRBJ2-7; TRBD2 agrees at 7 bases. The J call is uncertain, as TRBJ2-5 better fits the DNA end. The CDR3 sequence is 16 residues long. CDR3 in amino acids: CANSLEARLAVKTQYF. CDR3 nucleotides: TGTGCCAACAGTTTAGAGGCTCGTCTAGCGGTAAAGACCCAGTACTTC.

Regarding this clonotype: A single base separates this from a much larger clone, so it may be a read error. CDR3 sequence (DNA): TGTGCCAGCAGCCGTACCTTGACAGGGGCTAGCTCCTACGGGCAGTACTTC. It yields the protein CASSRTLTGASSYGQYF. The gene calls are TRBV5-8 and TRBJ2-7, with 8 bases matching TRBD1. Germline CDR1 SGHTS, CDR2 YDEGEE. This CDR3 contains 17 residues.

This clonotype has just a few counts. A read error may be the cause here, since a much bigger clone is one base away. The V and J genes are TRBV11-2 and TRBJ2-5, with 9 bases identical to TRBD1. The CDR3 is 14 residues long. Germline V CDR1 and CDR2: SGHAT, FQNNGV. The CDR3 loop reads CAGSLVDRGKTQYF. The CDR3 DNA reads as TGTGCCGGCAGCTTAGTTGACAGGGGGAAGACCCAGTACTTC.

As regards this clonotype: The junction departs from germline at one end; a sequencing error may be responsible. The chain carries TRBV9 and TRBJ2-1; 7 positions match TRBD2. Germline CDR1 and CDR2: SGDLS and YYNGEE. The CDR3 extends over 15 amino acids. The CDR3 protein is CANSPLREDRNEQFF. The CDR3 DNA sequence: TGTGCCAACAGCCCCCTACGGGAGGATCGCAATGAGCAGTTCTTC.

Worth noting for this clonotype: A much larger clone sits a single nucleotide away, making a read error possible. The V gene is TRBV20-1, the J gene TRBJ2-4, with a possible D match to TRBD1 (6 bases). TRBJ2-7 explains the end of the DNA better; the J call may be wrong. The CDR3 runs 15 residues. Germline CDR1 is DFQATT and CDR2 is SNEGSKA (reference sequence). CDR3 in amino acids: CSTRAFGGFNYEQYF. The CDR3 nucleotides are TGCAGTACTAGAGCTTTTGGGGGCTTCAACTACGAGCAGTACTTC.

The rearrangement uses TRBV5-1 and TRBJ1-1; D remains ambiguous. The CDR3 loop spans 15 amino acids. Trimming removed 4 bases at V and 2 bases at J, with 15 bases between. Per the germline V gene, CDR1 is SGHRS and CDR2 is YFSETQ. CDR3 amino acids: CASSPGRSVNTEAFF. For the CDR3, the DNA is TGCGCCAGCAGCCCGGGTCGGTCAGTTAACACTGAAGCTTTCTTT.